This T cell receptor beta chain originates from a study of blood T cells in healthy people across ages. Study-wide findings and caveats: Age brought a roughly linear fall in TCR beta diversity measured per million T cells. Calculation of diversity from one million T cells yielded estimates considered to be underestimates.

For the second PCR, which ran for roughly 7 to 11 cycles, a sample-barcoded 5' primer and a J-beta primer mix were used. Via MiXCR, TCRdb re-called the 5' RACE reads, giving one row per CDR3 protein. The sample records 650,000 to 1,000,000 distinct CDR3 sequences, about 47% being singletons. The sample holds a few counts of this clonotype. Its antigen is undetermined. The V gene's germline CDR1 is DFQATT and CDR2 SNEGSKA (reference sequence). The CDR3 contains 14 residues. Trimming cost V 0 bases and J 9 bases, with 17 bases left between them. V is TRBV20-1 and J is TRBJ2-5; no clear D. Sequenced material: blood. The clonotype originates from an elderly man in good health. The CDR3 region has the DNA TGCAGTGCTAGAGATGAATGGGCCGCTTCGGCCCAGTACTTC. Protein product: CSARDEWAASAQYF.